The next 14 T cell receptor beta chains were all read from a single sample in a study of T cell changes during pregnancy in multiple sclerosis. Sequencing was performed with immunoSEQ multiplex PCR; in TCRdb, only in-frame clones are kept and a portion is missing. Of more than 35,000 clones listed, about 90% are singletons. The material was CD4+ T cells from peripheral blood mononuclear cells, obtained in the third trimester of pregnancy. The receptors were sampled from a female donor in good health, enrolled as a control in a pregnancy study.

This clone was counted a single time. The chain carries TRBV20-1 and TRBJ2-5; possible D gene TRBD1, 5 bases. Germline V lookup: CDR1 DFQATT, CDR2 SNEGSKA (reference sequence). CDR3 length: 11 amino acids. The ends were cut back, 5 bases at V and 2 bases at J, with 6 bases in the middle. The CDR3 region is CSAYRQETQYF. Written as DNA, the CDR3 is TGCAGTGCTTACAGGCAAGAGACCCAGTACTTC.

This clone was recorded a few times. This same CDR3 is encoded by further DNA sequences in the sample. The chain is built from TRBV5-1 and TRBJ2-7; D remains unclear. CDR1 and CDR2 (germline): SGHRS, YFSETQ. Trimming took 0 bases from V and 3 from J, leaving 4 bases between them. The CDR3 is made up of 12 amino acids. The CDR3 spells CASSLDFYEQYF. The CDR3 DNA is TGCGCCAGCAGCTTGGACTTCTACGAGCAGTACTTC.

A note on this clone: The same CDR3 can be traced to other DNA sequences in this sample. This rearrangement joins TRBV19 to TRBJ1-4, with D hard to call. Germline V gene sequence: CDR1 LNHDA, CDR2 SQIVND (reference sequence). There are 11 residues in the CDR3. V was shortened by 8 bases and J by 8 bases, with 9 bases between the two germline ends. DNA of the CDR3: TGTGCCAGTCGGCGAGGGGAAAAACTGTTTTTT. Protein product: CASRRGEKLFF.

V is TRBV5-1 and J is TRBJ2-3, with D possibly being TRBD2 (7 bases). Germline V lookup: CDR1 SGHRS, CDR2 YFSETQ. The CDR3 spans 14 residues. Trimming took 8 bases from V and 0 from J, leaving 13 bases between them. CDR3 region: CASSGGASTDTQYF. CDR3 coding DNA: TGCGCCAGTTCTGGGGGGGCTAGCACAGATACGCAGTATTTT.

This chain joins TRBV19 and TRBJ2-7; maybe TRBD1 (5 bases). Germline V gives CDR1 LNHDA, CDR2 SQIVND (reference sequence). Trimming removed 7 bases from V and 1 base from J, with 14 bases in between. This CDR3 comprises 14 residues. The CDR3 spells CASNPSRDSYEQYF. In DNA form, the CDR3 reads TGTGCCAGTAACCCGAGCAGGGATTCCTACGAGCAGTACTTC.

This chain links TRBV7-2 with TRBJ2-7; weak D call: TRBD2 (5 bases). The CDR3 length is 13 residues. Trimming shortened V by 5 bases and J by 5 bases, and 13 bases separated the two germline ends. Germline V CDR1 and CDR2: SGHTA, FQGNSA. The CDR3 loop is CASSTSAGNEQYF. The CDR3 DNA reads TGTGCCAGCAGCACCTCGGCCGGGAACGAGCAGTACTTC.

The gene calls are TRBV7-9 and TRBJ2-5, with 12 bases that match TRBD2. Looked up from germline, CDR1 is SEHNR and CDR2 is FQNEAQ (reference sequence). The CDR3 has 15 amino acids. V lost 5 bases and J lost 1; bases outside the gene matches: 2. This CDR3 reads CASSGLAGPQETQYF. CDR3 coding DNA: TGTGCCAGCAGCGGACTAGCGGGGCCCCAAGAGACCCAGTACTTC. The complete variable domain, with remaining parts taken from reference TRBV7-9 and TRBJ2-5, reads DTGVSQNPRHKITKRGQNVTFRCDPISEHNRLYWYRQTLGQGPEFLTYFQNEAQLEKSRLLSDRFSAERPKGSFSTLEIQRTEQGDSAMYLCASSGLAGPQETQYFGPGTRLLVL.

The gene calls are TRBV23-1 and TRBJ1-3; D is unresolved. TRBV23-1 is reported as an ORF; its role is uncertain. This CDR3 is built from 14 residues. V lost 0 bases to trimming and J lost 2 bases, with 5 bases between them. The chain's CDR3 is CASSQSPPGNTIYF. The CDR3 bases are TGCGCCAGCAGTCAATCCCCTCCTGGAAACACCATATATTTT.

The CDR3 region has the DNA TGTGCCAGCTACCGGACTAGCGGGATTCTGAATACGCAGTATTTT. Amino acid sequence: CASYRTSGILNTQYF. The chain employs TRBV2 and TRBJ2-3; 12 nucleotides match TRBD2. This CDR3 spans 15 amino acids. The V gene's germline CDR1 is SNHLY and CDR2 FYNNEI. The V segment lost 8 bases and the J segment 7 bases; nucleotides outside the gene matches: 10. The complete variable domain, with remaining parts taken from reference TRBV2 and TRBJ2-3, reads EPEVTQTPSHQVTQMGQEVILRCVPISNHLYFYWYRQILGQKVEFLVSFYNNEISEKSEIFDDQFSVERPDGSNFTLKIRSTKLEDSAMYFCASYRTSGILNTQYFGPGTRLTVL.

This clone was recorded a few times. J is TRBJ1-6 and V is TRBV2; D is unclear. V lost 3 bases, J lost 8 bases, and 11 bases lay in between. This CDR3 is built from 14 residues. Germline loops: CDR1 SNHLY, CDR2 FYNNEI. The CDR3 DNA follows: TGTGCCAGCAGTGAGATGGTGGAGGATTCACCCCTCCACTTT. Protein product: CASSEMVEDSPLHF.

The chain employs TRBV5-1 and TRBJ2-7; a weak D match, TRBD2 (5 bases). Trimming removed 7 bases at V and 3 bases at J, with 17 bases between. Germline assignment: CDR1 SGHRS and CDR2 YFSETQ. The CDR3 consists of 14 residues. The DNA of the CDR3 is TGCGCCAGCTCAAAGGGAGAATCCATCTACGAGCAGTACTTC. Amino acid sequence: CASSKGESIYEQYF. The full variable domain, its missing parts supplied by reference TRBV5-1 and TRBJ2-7, is KAGVTQTPRYLIKTRGQQVTLSCSPISGHRSVSWYQQTPGQGLQFLFEYFSETQRNKGNFPGRFSGRQFSNSRSEMNVSTLELGDSALYLCASSKGESIYEQYFGPGTRLTVT.

V and J are TRBV5-6 and TRBJ1-3; D gene uncertain. Germline V lookup: CDR1 SGHDT, CDR2 YYEEEE. Trimming pared 0 bases from V and 0 bases from J, leaving 10 bases between. This CDR3 has 16 amino acids. The CDR3: CASSLGSLSSGNTIYF. The DNA for the CDR3 is TGTGCCAGCAGCTTGGGCAGTTTAAGCTCTGGAAACACCATATATTTT.

This chain joins TRBV28 and TRBJ2-7, with D possibly TRBD2 on 6 matching bases. The CDR3 totals 13 residues. Trimming removed 6 bases from V and 2 bases from J, with 11 bases in between. Germline loops: CDR1 MDHEN, CDR2 SYDVKM. CDR3 nucleotides: TGTGCCAGCAGCAGGACGGGGGCCTACGAGCAGTACTTC. This encodes CASSRTGAYEQYF.

In DNA form, the CDR3 reads TGTGCCAGTAGTCCCCGGTTTGTCGGGAATGAGCAGTTCTTC. It translates to CASSPRFVGNEQFF. The gene calls are TRBV19 and TRBJ2-1; D remains unclear. V gave up 5 bases and J gave up 7 bases, with 15 bases separating them. This CDR3 region has 14 residues. The V gene's germline CDR1 is LNHDA and CDR2 SQIVND (reference sequence).